Shown below are 30 T cell receptor beta chains from a single sample sequenced in a study of breast tumors, draining lymph nodes, adjacent tissues. Axillary draining lymph nodes of breast cancer patients supplied the node samples. One entry per CDR3 protein, called by TCRdb with MiXCR from the multiplex PCR reads. The repertoire holds 150,000 or so distinct CDR3 sequences, with roughly a third as singletons. Sequencing used axillary lymph node tissue. The receptors shown here come from a female donor with breast cancer. Some clones in this sample may be carry-over from other donors' samples.

V and J are TRBV20-1 and TRBJ2-3, with D possibly being TRBD2 (5 bases). V lost 0 bases and J 11 bases, leaving 24 bases between the germline ends. Germline V lookup: CDR1 DFQATT, CDR2 SNEGSKA (reference sequence). The CDR3 runs 16 residues. The CDR3 loop is CSARDPLDYGYNEQYF. The CDR3, as DNA: TGCAGTGCTAGAGACCCTCTAGACTATGGATACAATGAGCAGTATTTT.

This clonotype was counted ten times or more. The chain carries TRBV5-8 and TRBJ2-6, with a weak D call TRBD2 (7 bases). The CDR3 has 18 amino acids. CDR1 and CDR2 from the germline V gene are SGHTS and YDEGEE. V was pared by 1 base and J by 5 bases, with 19 bases between. The CDR3: CASSLWGGGSLRANVLTF. CDR3 in DNA: TGTGCCAGCAGCTTGTGGGGGGGCGGGTCTCTAAGGGCCAACGTCCTGACTTTC.

This clonotype showed up just once. Sequence at one end of the junction differs from germline and may be a read error. This chain uses TRBV10-3 with TRBJ2-7; possible D gene TRBD1, 5 bases. CDR3 length equals 12 residues. Germline-derived CDR1 and CDR2 are ENHRY and SYGVKD. The CDR3 nucleotides read TGCGCCATCAGCCAGGGTGTCTACGGGCAGTACTTC. Residues: CAISQGVYGQYF.

This clonotype was found many times. The rearrangement uses TRBV15 and TRBJ1-2; D unresolved. Germline V gene sequence: CDR1 LNHNV, CDR2 YYDKDF (reference sequence). There are 13 residues in the CDR3. V dropped 0 bases and J dropped 6 bases, with 8 bases sitting between them. The CDR3 loop is CATSRDLFDGYTF. CDR3 DNA: TGTGCCACCAGCAGAGATCTTTTTGATGGCTACACCTTC.

The gene calls are TRBV7-9 and TRBJ2-3; the match to TRBD1 covers 9 bases. Germline CDR1 reads SEHNR; CDR2 reads FQNEAQ (reference sequence). V dropped 3 bases and J dropped 8; count of bases not matched to a gene: 15. The length of the CDR3 is 17 residues. CDR3 nucleotide sequence: TGTGCCAGCAGCTTTATAACCGGGACAGGGATTGGCGGTACGCAGTATTTT. It translates to CASSFITGTGIGGTQYF.

This clonotype appeared many times. The J gene is TRBJ2-3, the V gene TRBV6-1; D remains unclear. Germline V gene data show CDR1 as MNHNS and CDR2 as SASEGT. V was pared by 6 bases and J by 5 bases, with 12 bases between. The CDR3 length is 13 residues. The CDR3, as DNA: TGTGCCAGCAGCCGAGACCCCAGAGATACGCAGTATTTT. It is translated as CASSRDPRDTQYF.

As for this clonotype: A junction end diverges from the germline sequence, so it may reflect a read error. CDR3 region: CASSHSRNQPQHF. In nucleotides, the CDR3 is TGTGCCAGCAGTCACTCGCGCAATCAGCCCCAGCATTTT. J is TRBJ1-5 and V is TRBV6-4, with D unclear. There are 13 residues in the CDR3. The germline V gene has CDR1 MRHNA and CDR2 SNTAGT.

Notes on this clonotype: A clone one base away is much larger, so this may be a read error. CDR3 in amino acids: CATSDHRGSGYTEAFF. As DNA, the CDR3 is TGTGCCACCAGTGATCACCGGGGAAGCGGGTATACTGAAGCTTTCTTT. The chain joins TRBV24-1 to TRBJ1-1; D unresolved. This CDR3 is 16 amino acids long. Trimming shortened V by 3 bases and J by 5 bases, and 18 bases separated the two germline ends. The V gene's germline CDR1 is KGHDR and CDR2 SFDVKD.

There are many counts of this clonotype. The genes are TRBV7-9 and TRBJ2-7, with 7 bases matching TRBD1. There are 13 residues in the CDR3. Germline V CDR1 and CDR2: SEHNR, FQNEAQ (reference sequence). With V trimmed by 5 bases and J by 6 bases, 7 bases remained unmatched. The CDR3 DNA reads TGTGCCAGCAGCCACACGACAGGGTTCGAGCAGTACTTC. Translated: CASSHTTGFEQYF.

V gene TRBV9 combines with J gene TRBJ1-4; D might be TRBD1 (5 bases). V gave up 0 bases and J gave up 4 bases, with 10 bases separating them. The CDR3 is 15 residues long. In germline, CDR1 is SGDLS, CDR2 YYNGEE. CDR3 sequence: CASSVAGGGNEKLFF. The CDR3 region has the DNA TGTGCCAGCAGCGTAGCCGGGGGTGGTAATGAAAAACTGTTTTTT.

This clonotype was picked up many times. This chain uses TRBV5-5 with TRBJ2-2; D is unresolved. Germline V gene lookup returns CDR1 SGHKS and CDR2 YYEKEE (reference sequence). V shed 5 bases and J shed 7 bases, with 6 bases lying between them. The CDR3 is 11 amino acids. CDR3 in DNA: TGTGCCAGCAGGTTCGGCGGGGAGCTGTTTTTT. It is translated as CASRFGGELFF.

V and J are TRBV19 and TRBJ1-6; D is ambiguous. The CDR3 extends over 8 amino acids. The ends were cut back, 8 bases at V and 15 bases at J, with 5 bases in the middle. Germline values: CDR1 LNHDA, CDR2 SQIVND (reference sequence). The CDR3 loop is CASRHLHF. DNA of the CDR3: TGTGCCAGTCGACACCTCCACTTT.

This clonotype has a handful of counts. This chain links TRBV19 with TRBJ1-1, with D unresolved. This CDR3 spans 13 amino acids. CDR1 and CDR2 from the germline V gene are LNHDA and SQIVND (reference sequence). V lost 3 bases and J 1 base, leaving 6 bases between the germline ends. The CDR3 coding sequence is TGTGCCAGTAGTATCGGTAGGAACACTGAAGCTTTCTTT. Its protein is CASSIGRNTEAFF.

This clonotype appeared many times. The chain combines TRBV12-3 or TRBV12-4 with TRBJ2-1; TRBD2 agrees at 11 bases. The length of the CDR3 is 16 residues. The ends lost 2 bases at V and 4 bases at J; junction bases unmatched: 4. The CDR3 reads CASSLTSGGGYNEQFF. The CDR3 DNA follows: TGTGCCAGCAGTTTAACTAGCGGGGGTGGTTACAATGAGCAGTTCTTC.

In this sample, this clonotype turned up a few times. This may stem from a read error, because a much larger clone lies one nucleotide away. V gene TRBV6-1 combines with J gene TRBJ2-2, with TRBD1 matching 9 bases. The CDR3 is 16 amino acids. Germline V gene sequence: CDR1 MNHNS, CDR2 SASEGT. The J segment lost 3 bases and the V segment lost 6 bases, leaving 8 bases of the junction unmatched. The CDR3 sequence is CASSRRQGVDTGELFF. The CDR3 DNA reads as TGTGCCAGCAGCCGACGACAGGGGGTGGACACCGGGGAGCTGTTTTTT.

This clonotype was seen repeatedly, ten times or more. The V gene is TRBV7-2, the J gene TRBJ2-5; D is perhaps TRBD2 (7 bases). Trimming stripped 5 bases from V and 1 base from J, with 14 bases between. The CDR3 is 15 residues long. From germline, CDR1 is SGHTA and CDR2 FQGNSA. CDR3 sequence: CASSVSRGRQETQYF. The CDR3 DNA follows: TGTGCCAGCAGCGTCTCGCGGGGGCGCCAAGAGACCCAGTACTTC.

The chain couples TRBV15 to TRBJ2-3; 12 bases match TRBD2. The CDR3 sequence is 19 residues long. Germline V CDR1 and CDR2: LNHNV, YYDKDF (reference sequence). V was pared by 3 bases and J by 2 bases, with 12 bases of the junction left unmatched. The CDR3 is CATSSDESRTSGATDTQYF. The CDR3 coding sequence is TGTGCCACCAGCAGCGACGAAAGTAGGACTAGCGGGGCCACAGATACGCAGTATTTT.

This clonotype was recorded at least ten times. V gene TRBV4-2 combines with J gene TRBJ2-1; D might be TRBD2 (5 bases). Trimming removed 2 bases from V and 8 bases from J, with 10 bases in between. The CDR3 covers 13 residues. Germline-derived CDR1 and CDR2 are LGHNA and YNFKEQ. The CDR3 loop is CASSQPSFDEQFF. CDR3 nucleotide sequence: TGTGCCAGCAGCCAACCTAGCTTCGATGAGCAGTTCTTC.

The chain couples TRBV7-2 to TRBJ1-6; D possibly corresponds to TRBD1 (5 bases). Trimming took 0 bases from V and 9 from J, leaving 9 bases between them. The CDR3 runs to 14 residues. The germline CDR1 and CDR2 sequences are SGHTA and FQGNSA. CDR3 DNA: TGTGCCAGCAGCTTAGCGGGGGTCGGTTCACCCCTCCACTTT. Its translation is CASSLAGVGSPLHF. The variable domain in full, with the rest retrieved from reference TRBV7-2 and TRBJ1-6, is GAGVSQSPSNKVTEKGKDVELRCDPISGHTALYWYRQSLGQGLEFLIYFQGNSAPDKSGLPSDRFSAERTGGSVSTLTIQRTQQEDSAVYLCASSLAGVGSPLHFGNGTRLTVT.

This clonotype was recorded a few times. The CDR3 does not end in the conserved phenylalanine or tryptophan, so this is likely a read error. The V gene is TRBV11-2, the J gene TRBJ2-7; weak D call: TRBD1 (6 bases). Germline V gene sequence: CDR1 SGHAT, CDR2 FQNNGV. V was pared by 5 bases and J by 4 bases, with 27 bases between. This CDR3 is 18 amino acids long. CDR3 nucleotide sequence: TGTGCCAGCAGCCAAGAGCCCCAGGGGTGGTGGTATGGGTACGAGCAGTACCTC. Translating gives CASSQEPQGWWYGYEQYL.

This clonotype was observed many times. This may come from a read error, since a much larger clone is one base off. The rearrangement joins TRBV9 to TRBJ2-1; D gene uncertain. The CDR3 contains 14 residues. The germline gives CDR1 SGDLS, CDR2 YYNGEE. CDR3 sequence reads: CASSGRNSYNEQSF. The CDR3 DNA sequence: TGTGCCAGCAGCGGTCGGAACTCCTACAATGAGCAGTCCTTC.

This clonotype was seen repeatedly, ten times or more. This chain joins TRBV7-2 and TRBJ1-2, with TRBD1 matching 10 bases. The CDR3 length is 17 residues. Germline loops: CDR1 SGHTA, CDR2 FQGNSA. V lost 5 bases, J lost 4 bases, and 13 bases stayed unmatched. The CDR3 region has the DNA TGTGCCAGCAGCACCCGACAGGGGGCCTCTTCTAGCTATGGCTACACCTTC. As protein: CASSTRQGASSSYGYTF.

This clonotype was found many times. This chain joins TRBV20-1 and TRBJ2-2, with TRBD2 as a possible D gene (5 bases). The length of the CDR3 is 13 residues. V dropped 3 bases and J dropped 7 bases, with 12 bases sitting between them. Germline loops: CDR1 DFQATT, CDR2 SNEGSKA (reference sequence). In nucleotides, the CDR3 is TGCAGTGCTAGGGACTTTACGAACGGGGAGCTGTTTTTT. Its protein product is CSARDFTNGELFF.

Concerning this clonotype itself: The germline gene is not matched at one end of the junction; a read error may be the cause. The chain has TRBV4-1 and TRBJ1-3; D is ambiguous. The CDR3 extends over 16 amino acids. Per germline, CDR1 MGHRA and CDR2 YSYEKL. The CDR3 sequence is CASSQTFSGDGNTIYF. CDR3 DNA: TGTGCCAGCAGCCAAACTTTCTCAGGAGATGGAAACACCATATATTTT.

J is TRBJ2-1 and V is TRBV5-4; TRBD1 aligns across 11 bases. V trimming: 2 bases; J trimming: 8 bases; junction bases outside the gene matches: 6. Germline values: CDR1 SGHNT, CDR2 YYREEE (reference sequence). The CDR3 contains 15 residues. CDR3 region: CASSFGQGARHEQFF. CDR3 DNA sequence: TGTGCCAGCAGCTTTGGACAGGGGGCGCGCCATGAGCAGTTCTTC.

In its sample, this clonotype was seen many times. This chain links TRBV29-1 with TRBJ1-2; D ambiguous. CDR3 size: 14 residues. The germline CDR1 and CDR2 sequences are SQVTM and ANQGSEA. V was pared by 1 base and J by 4 bases, with 13 bases between. CDR3 sequence (DNA): TGCAGCGTTGAAGTTCAGACAAGCGGCTATGGCTACACCTTC. This encodes CSVEVQTSGYGYTF.

To note about this clonotype: Being one base from a much bigger clone, this may be a read error. The rearrangement joins TRBV2 to TRBJ1-1; possible D gene TRBD1, 6 bases. This CDR3 spans 15 amino acids. Germline V gene data show CDR1 as SNHLY and CDR2 as FYNNEI. CDR3 bases: TGTGCCAGCAGTGACAAACGGACAGTGAACACTGGAGCTTTCTTT. This codes for CASSDKRTVNTGAFF.

This clonotype came up many times. The rearrangement joins TRBV5-1 to TRBJ2-3; possible D gene TRBD1, 7 bases. The CDR3 is made up of 15 amino acids. In germline, CDR1 is SGHRS, CDR2 YFSETQ. Trimming left V 0 bases short and J 1 base short, with 9 bases between. The chain's CDR3 is CASSLGRGGTDTQYF. CDR3 coding DNA: TGCGCCAGCAGCTTGGGCAGGGGGGGCACAGATACGCAGTATTTT.

The gene calls are TRBV12-3 or TRBV12-4 and TRBJ1-6; D is unclear. The CDR3 totals 15 residues. The ends were cut back, 6 bases at V and 8 bases at J, with 17 bases in the middle. As DNA, the CDR3 is TGTGCCAGCAGGGCCGGTCCGGACCAATATTCACCCCTCCACTTT. It specifies CASRAGPDQYSPLHF.

At least ten counts were recorded for this clonotype. V is TRBV20-1 and J is TRBJ2-4, with TRBD1 identical over 10 bases. Germline CDR1 reads DFQATT; CDR2 reads SNEGSKA (reference sequence). V trimming: 5 bases; J trimming: 0 bases; junction bases outside the gene matches: 13. CDR3 length equals 18 residues. For the CDR3, the DNA is TGCAGTGCTCGGGACAGGGGCGAAACGTTCCTAGCCAAAAACATTCAGTACTTC. Translating gives CSARDRGETFLAKNIQYF.